The present T cell receptor (beta chain) was sequenced within a study of T cells in Graves' hyperthyroidism and ophthalmopathy. Not enrolled were patients with uncontrolled infection, other autoimmune disease, pregnancy or lactation. Fresh 10 ml peripheral blood yielded PBMCs. CDR3 length: 16 residues. The V gene's germline CDR1 is SSHAT and CDR2 FNYEAQ (reference sequence). Study observations and caveats: Ophthalmopathy onset followed model prediction by a median around 6.6 months. Blood also showed most of the thyroid clonotypes that were expanded above 0.001.

With regard to this clonotype: The antigen is undetermined. One end of the junction does not line up with germline, which may come from a read error.

Template material for amplifying TCR beta CDR3 regions consisted of RNA transcripts. First-round RT-PCR of the TCR CDR3 relied on the HTBI primer set. TCRdb re-analysed the multiplex PCR reads in MiXCR, keeping a single row per CDR3 protein. The top ten clones hold roughly 5.5% of a sample with some 600,000 distinct CDR3 sequences, about 15% of them seen once. The receptor comes from a woman aged 30 to 39 with Graves' hyperthyroidism that later progressed to Graves' ophthalmopathy. Material for sequencing was blood. The chain combines TRBV7-7 with TRBJ2-3; 9 bases agree with TRBD2. The CDR3 loop reads CASSLGAGGYTDTQYF. The CDR3 DNA follows: TGTGCTAGCAGCTTAGGAGCGGGAGGCTACACAGATACGCAGTATTTT. The full variable domain, rest sourced from reference TRBV7-7 and TRBJ2-3, is GAGVSQSPRYKVTKRGQDVTLRCDPISSHATLYWYQQALGQGPEFLTYFNYEAQPDKSGLPSDRFSAERPEGSISTLTIQRTEQRDSAMYRCASSLGAGGYTDTQYFGPGTRLTVL.